This note documents a single T cell receptor (beta chain) sequence. The antigen is unknown. The V gene lost 8 bases and the J gene lost 2 bases, with 9 bases spanning the gap. The CDR3 consists of 11 residues. Per germline, CDR1 SQVTM and CDR2 ANQGSEA. The data are from a study of CD8+CD57+ T cells in acquired aplastic anemia. The wider study: Mean yield of DNA from sorted CD4+ and CD8+ cells was approximately 3 ug.

General observations from the study: Patients and controls shared 25 to 30 CD8+ CDR3 sequences, which appeared highly expressed in patients and within their immunodominant clones. Any difference that existed in CD8+ Simpson's diversity between patients and controls was not significant.

CDR3 and TCR beta VDJ profiling relied on a genomic DNA template. A single record per CDR3 protein comes from TCRdb applying MiXCR to the reads. The table lists 150,000 to 200,000 distinct CDR3 sequences, 64% of them singletons. The chain combines TRBV29-1 with TRBJ2-5, with D uncertain. The sample taken for sequencing was sorted CD4+, CD8+, or CD8+CD57+ T cells (not recorded which) from PBMCs. This sequence originates from a human donor with severe aplastic anemia or a healthy control (not recorded which). CDR3 DNA sequence: TGCAGCTCTAGGGTACAAGAGACCCAGTACTTC. Translated: CSSRVQETQYF.